This T cell receptor (beta chain) was sequenced during a study of T cells in Graves' hyperthyroidism and ophthalmopathy. Germline CDR1 reads SEHNR; CDR2 reads FQNEAQ (reference sequence). The CDR3 consists of 13 residues. Trimming took 7 bases from V and 2 from J, leaving 12 bases between them. This clonotype was counted ten times or more. Researchers defined stable Graves' hyperthyroidism as no ophthalmopathy progression within 18 months. With a duration under 2 months, the hyperthyroidism was newly diagnosed in patients aged 18 to 65. Criteria for exclusion of patients were uncontrolled infection, other autoimmune disease, pregnancy or lactation. The study based diagnoses on clinical symptoms, serum thyroxine and TRAb, thyroid ultrasound and orbital computed tomography. Amplified regions were TCR beta CDR3 sequences from RNA transcripts. The primer set for the first-round RT-PCR of the TCR CDR3 was HTBI. TCRdb analysed the multiplex PCR reads with MiXCR anew, one entry per CDR3 protein. The sample includes over 150,000 distinct CDR3 sequences, 15% to 20% of them seen just once.

Sequenced sample: blood. The chain combines TRBV7-9 with TRBJ2-7; no clear D gene. The sequence derives from a woman between 45 and 60 years old with Graves' hyperthyroidism. The CDR3 region has the DNA TGTGCCAGCACTTATGGCCCCACCTACGAGCAGTACTTC. It translates to CASTYGPTYEQYF.